These 21 T cell receptor beta chains were sequenced from one sample in a study of cytomegalovirus exposure and HLA in healthy donors. 13 Jbeta primers and 60 Vbeta primers were used for the PCR. Profiled with immunoSEQ multiplex PCR; TCRdb holds only in-frame clones, not every one. The sample has more than 80,000 clones; around 70% are singletons. The material sequenced was PBMCs. The receptor source for this set is a boy aged 5-17 years in good health and CMV-seronegative.

The J gene is TRBJ1-5, the V gene TRBV30; TRBD1 matches at 9 bases. The CDR3 runs 14 residues. The junction had 6 bases not matched to a gene; V was cut back by 2 bases and J by 7 bases. The V gene's germline CDR1 is GTSNPN and CDR2 SVGIG (reference sequence). The CDR3 DNA reads TGTGCCTGGAGTACAGGGGGCGCGGGGCAGCCCCAGCATTTT. Amino acid sequence: CAWSTGGAGQPQHF.

V usage is TRBV19 and J usage is TRBJ1-5; a possible D gene is TRBD1 (6 bases). In germline, CDR1 is LNHDA, CDR2 SQIVND (reference sequence). The CDR3 length is 14 residues. The V and J ends lost 6 bases and 4 bases respectively, with 13 bases between them. The CDR3 protein is CASRLTGFNQPQHF. The DNA of the CDR3 is TGTGCCAGTAGATTGACAGGCTTTAATCAGCCCCAGCATTTT.

The J gene is TRBJ1-6, the V gene TRBV5-3; D possibly corresponds to TRBD1 (5 bases). TRBV5-3 is recorded as an ORF, its role being uncertain. V was pared by 4 bases and J by 3 bases, with 14 bases between. The CDR3 runs 16 residues. CDR3 in amino acids: CARSTPGLCYNSPLHF. The DNA for the CDR3 is TGTGCCAGAAGCACTCCGGGACTCTGCTATAATTCACCCCTCCACTTT.

J is TRBJ2-5 and V is TRBV19; D call uncertain. This CDR3 has 12 residues. Germline loops: CDR1 LNHDA, CDR2 SQIVND (reference sequence). V lost 6 bases and J lost 1, with 6 bases in between. The DNA of the CDR3 is TGTGCCAGTAGCGGTTTCCAAGAGACCCAGTACTTC. It translates to CASSGFQETQYF.

The V and J genes are TRBV7-2 and TRBJ1-1, with 8 bases matching TRBD1. J gave up 4 bases and V 6 bases, and 4 bases lay outside the gene matches. The CDR3 sequence is 13 residues long. Germline V CDR1 and CDR2: SGHTA, FQGNSA. The CDR3 DNA reads TGTGCCAGCAGTCCAACAGGGGGCACTGAAGCTTTCTTT. This codes for CASSPTGGTEAFF.

This sequence joins TRBV5-4 and TRBJ1-2, with D unresolved. Germline V CDR1 and CDR2: SGHNT, YYREEE (reference sequence). The CDR3 totals 14 residues. V lost 0 bases and J lost 7, with 13 bases in between. The CDR3 reads CASSLGLVARGYTF. CDR3 coding DNA: TGTGCCAGCAGCTTGGGACTAGTAGCGCGTGGCTACACCTTC.

The V call is TRBV4-1, the J call TRBJ2-7, with 8 bases aligning to TRBD1. The germline V gene encodes CDR1 MGHRA and CDR2 YSYEKL. Losses at the gene ends were 6 bases for V and 2 bases for J; bases not matched to a gene: 6. CDR3 size: 14 residues. The CDR3 region is CASSWDRRTYEQYF. Written as DNA, the CDR3 is TGCGCCAGCAGTTGGGACAGGAGAACCTACGAGCAGTACTTC.

The chain couples TRBV5-1 to TRBJ2-1, with 13 bases matching TRBD2. V lost 6 bases, J lost 5 bases, and 2 bases stayed unmatched. This CDR3 has 14 amino acids. Germline assignment: CDR1 SGHRS and CDR2 YFSETQ. CDR3 residues: CASTGLAGDNEQFF. The CDR3 bases are TGCGCCAGCACAGGACTAGCGGGGGACAATGAGCAGTTCTTC.

This chain connects TRBV6-5 to TRBJ2-7; 8 nucleotides match TRBD2. The CDR3 spans 14 residues. Looked up from germline, CDR1 is MNHEY and CDR2 is SVGAGI. V dropped 5 bases and J dropped 2; count of bases not matched to a gene: 5. The CDR3 DNA reads as TGTGCCAGCAGTCCGGGACTAGGGCCCTACGAGCAGTACTTC. Its protein product is CASSPGLGPYEQYF.

This rearrangement joins TRBV10-1 to TRBJ2-7, with TRBD1 identical over 7 bases. CDR3 size: 19 residues. Germline loops: CDR1 WNHNN, CDR2 SYGVQD (reference sequence). The J segment lost 7 bases and the V segment lost 3 bases, leaving 24 bases of the junction unmatched. The CDR3 sequence: CASSDPNYWVRGRWGEQYF. The DNA for the CDR3 is TGCGCCAGCAGTGACCCGAATTACTGGGTTAGGGGGCGTTGGGGGGAGCAGTACTTC.

This rearrangement joins TRBV2 to TRBJ2-7, with TRBD2 identical over 9 bases. Looked up from germline, CDR1 is SNHLY and CDR2 is FYNNEI. This CDR3 comprises 14 residues. The trim removed 3 bases at V and 4 bases at J, leaving 4 bases unmatched. CDR3: CASSDGLAGYEQYF. The CDR3 nucleotides read TGTGCCAGCAGTGATGGGCTAGCGGGATACGAGCAGTACTTC.

This clone has more than one count but fewer than ten. J is TRBJ1-2 and V is TRBV5-6; D uncertain. Germline V gene lookup returns CDR1 SGHDT and CDR2 YYEEEE. The CDR3 is 16 amino acids. The germline V and J ends were trimmed by 1 base and 4 bases, with 17 bases remaining between them. The CDR3 loop is CASSLQGGVLSYGYTF. In nucleotides, the CDR3 is TGTGCCAGCAGCTTGCAAGGCGGGGTGTTGAGCTATGGCTACACCTTC. Using reference TRBV5-6 and TRBJ1-2 for the parts outside the CDR3, the full variable domain is DAGVTQSPTHLIKTRGQQVTLRCSPKSGHDTVSWYQQALGQGPQFIFQYYEEEERQRGNFPDRFSGHQFPNYSSELNVNALLLGDSALYLCASSLQGGVLSYGYTFGSGTRLTVV.

The chain is built from TRBV7-9 and TRBJ2-3; 9 bases are shared with TRBD1. Germline lookup yields CDR1 SEHNR and CDR2 FQNEAQ (reference sequence). The V and J ends lost 1 base and 14 bases, in that order; junction bases with no gene match: 7. This CDR3 region has 13 residues. The CDR3 loop reads CASSLEGQGARYF. CDR3 DNA: TGTGCCAGCAGCTTAGAGGGACAGGGAGCTAGGTATTTT.

The CDR3 protein is CASSLIVTGTDTQYF. CDR3 sequence (DNA): TGTGCCAGCAGCTTAATTGTAACCGGGACAGATACGCAGTATTTT. The chain links TRBV7-3 to TRBJ2-3; D gene ambiguous. The CDR3 consists of 15 residues. CDR1 SGHTA and CDR2 FQGTGA come from the germline V gene. Trimming cost V 1 base and J 3 bases, with 11 bases left between them.

This chain uses TRBV10-3 with TRBJ2-1; the D is unclear. CDR1 and CDR2 from the germline V gene are ENHRY and SYGVKD. Trimming took off 8 bases at V and 0 bases at J, with 11 bases between the two ends. The CDR3 contains 14 residues. For the CDR3, the DNA is TGTGCCATCCGAGCCGGTAGCTCCTACAATGAGCAGTTCTTC. Translated, it gives CAIRAGSSYNEQFF.

The chain employs TRBV30 and TRBJ1-1; D is ambiguous. The CDR3 loop spans 13 amino acids. From germline, CDR1 is GTSNPN and CDR2 SVGIG (reference sequence). Trimming removed 6 bases from V and 0 bases from J, with 11 bases in between. The CDR3 nucleotides are TGTGCCTGCTTTACAGTTATGAACACTGAAGCTTTCTTT. Its protein is CACFTVMNTEAFF.

This clone was counted a few times. J is TRBJ1-6 and V is TRBV9, with 8 nucleotides matching TRBD1. Germline V gives CDR1 SGDLS, CDR2 YYNGEE. The CDR3 has 16 amino acids. J gave up 8 bases and V 3 bases, and 10 bases lay outside the gene matches. The CDR3 protein is CASSGAGGESYSPLHF. The CDR3 region has the DNA TGTGCCAGCAGCGGGGCAGGGGGCGAATCTTATTCACCCCTCCACTTT.

The rearrangement links TRBV19 to TRBJ1-1; D is ambiguous. The CDR3 spans 14 residues. Per germline, CDR1 LNHDA and CDR2 SQIVND (reference sequence). V lost 3 bases to trimming and J lost 4 bases, with 12 bases between them. The CDR3 nucleotides read TGTGCCAGTAGTATCCCGGGGTTTAGCACTGAAGCTTTCTTT. It specifies CASSIPGFSTEAFF.

This clone was detected only a few times. V usage is TRBV5-4 and J usage is TRBJ1-5; 7 bases map to TRBD1. This CDR3 is built from 15 residues. V shed 0 bases, J shed 3 bases, and the junction held 3 bases outside the gene matches. Germline-derived CDR1 and CDR2 are SGHNT and YYREEE (reference sequence). The CDR3 spells CASSLDRGYNQPQHF. CDR3 coding DNA: TGTGCCAGCAGCTTGGACAGGGGCTACAATCAGCCCCAGCATTTT.

The chain combines TRBV7-2 with TRBJ1-2, with TRBD1 matching over 7 bases. CDR1 and CDR2 from the germline V gene are SGHTA and FQGNSA. V was pared by 2 bases and J by 1 base, with 1 base of the junction left unmatched. There are 14 residues in the CDR3. The CDR3 DNA is TGTGCCAGCAGCTTAAGGGGGCTTAACTATGGCTACACCTTC. Its protein is CASSLRGLNYGYTF. Together with reference TRBV7-2 and TRBJ1-2, the CDR3 gives the full variable domain: GAGVSQSPSNKVTEKGKDVELRCDPISGHTALYWYRQSLGQGLEFLIYFQGNSAPDKSGLPSDRFSAERTGGSVSTLTIQRTQQEDSAVYLCASSLRGLNYGYTFGSGTRLTVV.

V and J are TRBV27 and TRBJ2-7; the D gene is possibly TRBD2 (5 bases). Germline CDR1 MNHEY, CDR2 SMNVEV (reference sequence). V lost 3 bases and J 0 bases, leaving 15 bases between the germline ends. The CDR3 is 16 residues long. CDR3 loop: CASSLGVTESSYEQYF. CDR3 DNA sequence: TGTGCCAGCAGTTTGGGAGTCACCGAGAGCTCCTACGAGCAGTACTTC.